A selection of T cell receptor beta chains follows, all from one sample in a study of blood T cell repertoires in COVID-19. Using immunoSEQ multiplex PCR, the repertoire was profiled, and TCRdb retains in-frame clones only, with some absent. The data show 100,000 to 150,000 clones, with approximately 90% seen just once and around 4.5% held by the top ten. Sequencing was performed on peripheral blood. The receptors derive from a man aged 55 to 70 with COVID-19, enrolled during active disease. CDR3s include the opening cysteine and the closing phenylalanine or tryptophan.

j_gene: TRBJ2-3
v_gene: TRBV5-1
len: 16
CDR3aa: CASSLGLAGSTDTQYF

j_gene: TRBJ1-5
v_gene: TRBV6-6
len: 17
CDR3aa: CASSQNSLTGGNQPQHF

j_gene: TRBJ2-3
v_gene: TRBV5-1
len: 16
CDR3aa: CASSRGSSGVTDTQYF

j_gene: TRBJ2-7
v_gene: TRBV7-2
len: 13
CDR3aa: CASSLGQGIEQYF

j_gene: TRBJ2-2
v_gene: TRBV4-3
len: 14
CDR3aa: CASQGQRYTGELFF

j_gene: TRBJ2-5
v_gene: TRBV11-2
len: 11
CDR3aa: CASSYEVTQYF

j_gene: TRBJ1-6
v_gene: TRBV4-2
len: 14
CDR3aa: CASGPPGGRSPLHF

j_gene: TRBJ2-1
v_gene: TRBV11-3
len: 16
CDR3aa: CASSLVASPLTNEQFF

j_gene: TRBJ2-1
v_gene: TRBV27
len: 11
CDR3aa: CASSPGGEQFF

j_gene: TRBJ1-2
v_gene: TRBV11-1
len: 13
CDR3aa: CASSPDTNYGYTF

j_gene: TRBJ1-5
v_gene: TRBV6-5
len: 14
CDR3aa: CASRSREGGQPQHF

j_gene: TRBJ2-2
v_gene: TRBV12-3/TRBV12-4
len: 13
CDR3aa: CASSFIIGGELFF

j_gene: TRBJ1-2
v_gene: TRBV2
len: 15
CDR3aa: CASSSQHDRGYGYTF

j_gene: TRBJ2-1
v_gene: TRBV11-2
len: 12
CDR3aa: CASSSGLGEQFF

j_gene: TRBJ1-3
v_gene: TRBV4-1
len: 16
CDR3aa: CASSLGQGVSGNTIYF

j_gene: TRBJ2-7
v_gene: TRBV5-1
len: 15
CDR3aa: CASSLADRGFYEQYF

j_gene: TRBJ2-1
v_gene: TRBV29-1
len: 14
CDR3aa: CSVLPNLFGNEQFF

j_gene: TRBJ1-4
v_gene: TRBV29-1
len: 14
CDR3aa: CSVLLSRGGEKLFF

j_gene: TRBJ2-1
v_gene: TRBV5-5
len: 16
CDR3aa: CASSPIAGGPGNEQFF

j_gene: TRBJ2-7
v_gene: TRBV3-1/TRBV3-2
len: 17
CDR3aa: CASSQSPGTSGGYEQYF

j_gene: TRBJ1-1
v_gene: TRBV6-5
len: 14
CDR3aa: CASRTYGTSTEAFF

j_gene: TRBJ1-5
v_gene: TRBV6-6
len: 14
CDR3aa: CASSWTGVGQPQHF

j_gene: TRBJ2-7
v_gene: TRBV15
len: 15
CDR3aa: CATSRPSGGPKEQYF

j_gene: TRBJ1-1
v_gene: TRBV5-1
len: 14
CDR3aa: CASSLKGADTEAFF

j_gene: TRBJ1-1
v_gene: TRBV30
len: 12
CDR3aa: CAWSGRTFEAFF

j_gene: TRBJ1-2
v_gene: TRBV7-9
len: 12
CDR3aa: CASSLRQPGYTF

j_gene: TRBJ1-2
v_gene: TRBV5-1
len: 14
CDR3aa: CASSLAGTGGGYTF

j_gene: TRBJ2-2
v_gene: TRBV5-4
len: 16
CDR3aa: CASSLVRGAITGELFF

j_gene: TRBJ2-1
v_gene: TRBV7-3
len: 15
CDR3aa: CASSLRAASYNEQFF

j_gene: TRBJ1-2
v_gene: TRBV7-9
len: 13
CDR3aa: CASSLEVDYGYTF

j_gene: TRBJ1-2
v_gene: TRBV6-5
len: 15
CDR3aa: CASRDSLSQNDGYTF

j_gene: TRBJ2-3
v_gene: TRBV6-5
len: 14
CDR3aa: CASELAGGPDTQYF

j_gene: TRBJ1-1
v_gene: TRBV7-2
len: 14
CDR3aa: CASSPGQGKFGAFF

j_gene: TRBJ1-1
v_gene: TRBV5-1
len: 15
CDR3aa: CASSVIQGANTEAFF

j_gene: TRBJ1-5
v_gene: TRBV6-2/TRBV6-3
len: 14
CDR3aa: CASSLGTGLQPQHF

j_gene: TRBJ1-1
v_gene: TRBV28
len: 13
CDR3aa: CASSLPGALNTPF

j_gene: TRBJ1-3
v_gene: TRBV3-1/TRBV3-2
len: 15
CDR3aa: CASSLRDRAGNTIYF

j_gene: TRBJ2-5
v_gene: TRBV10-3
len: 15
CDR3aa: CAISDFKQGEETQYF

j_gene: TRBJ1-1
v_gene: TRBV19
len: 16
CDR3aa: CASSTFNRAKGTEAFF

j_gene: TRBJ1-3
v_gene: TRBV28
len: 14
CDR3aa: CASTQAGSGNTIYF

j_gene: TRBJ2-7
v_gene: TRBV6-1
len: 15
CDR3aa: CASSEGGGLTYEQYF

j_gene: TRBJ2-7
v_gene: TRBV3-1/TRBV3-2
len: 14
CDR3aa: CASGGDRRSYEQYF

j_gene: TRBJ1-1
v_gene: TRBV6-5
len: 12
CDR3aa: CASSRRNTEAFF

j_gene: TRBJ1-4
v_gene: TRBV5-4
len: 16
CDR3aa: CASSLAPGTGGVKLFF

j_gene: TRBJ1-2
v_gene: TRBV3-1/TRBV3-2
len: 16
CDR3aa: CASSRLDSPGVSGYTF

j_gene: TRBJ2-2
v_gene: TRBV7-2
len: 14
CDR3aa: CASSPGLRTGELFF

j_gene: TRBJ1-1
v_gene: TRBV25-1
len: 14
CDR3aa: CASIASGLDTEAFF

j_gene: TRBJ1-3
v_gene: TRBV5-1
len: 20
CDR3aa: CASSLPPTRKLTDSGNTIYF

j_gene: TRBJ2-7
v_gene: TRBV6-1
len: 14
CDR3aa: CASSELPRGGEQYF

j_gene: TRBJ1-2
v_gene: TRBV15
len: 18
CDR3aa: CATSQEGMDRQGAWGYTF

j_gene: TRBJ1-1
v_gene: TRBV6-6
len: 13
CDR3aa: CASSYSALTEAFF

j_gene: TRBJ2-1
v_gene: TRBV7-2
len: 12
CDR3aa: CASSLGAYEQFF

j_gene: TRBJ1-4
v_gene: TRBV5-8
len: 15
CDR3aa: CASSLGQATNEKLFF

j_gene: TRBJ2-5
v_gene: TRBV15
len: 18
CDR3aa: CATSRADSGQDGGETQYF

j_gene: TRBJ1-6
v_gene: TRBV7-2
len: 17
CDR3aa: CASSLVWGGSYNSPLHF

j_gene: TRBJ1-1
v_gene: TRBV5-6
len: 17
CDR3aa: CASSLRGTGWYGTEAFF

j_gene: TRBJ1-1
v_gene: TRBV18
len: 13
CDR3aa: CASFGPDRFQAFF

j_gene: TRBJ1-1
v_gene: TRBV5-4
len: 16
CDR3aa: CASSPPPAGPYTEAFF

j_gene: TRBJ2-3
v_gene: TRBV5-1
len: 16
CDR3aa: CASSTTAGVRTDTQYF